A few counts support the clone carrying this TCR beta chain. The antigen is not known. Time point given: baseline, week 1 (first vaccination visit). Treatment described: pre-vaccination baseline after standard-of-care therapy. Every donor had a new WHO grade 3 or 4 astrocytoma that was IDH1-mutant, with loss of nuclear ATRX. TCRdb's copy holds only in-frame clones and misses some; the assay was immunoSEQ multiplex PCR. Of about 98,000 clones in the sample, roughly 90% were seen once. This entry comes from a study of a mutant IDH1 vaccine in newly diagnosed glioma. Study-wide context: Sex distribution of treated patients was roughly 60% male and around 38% female; mean age was 40.4 years. Radiotherapy, temozolomide, or both had been given previously, and both were given to most. Notes on the study in general: Patients mounted vaccine-induced immune responses in 93.3% of cases.

The germline gives CDR1 SGHKS, CDR2 YYEKEE (reference sequence). The CDR3 runs 13 residues. V was shortened by 1 base and J by 1 base, with 5 bases between the two germline ends. The V and J genes are TRBV5-5 and TRBJ1-1; D is ambiguous. The origin of this receptor is a woman between 50 and 59 years old with glioma. This sample comprised PBMCs, obtained from a glioma patient treated with radiotherapy, temozolomide or both. The chain's CDR3 is CASSLRTNTEAFF. CDR3 sequence (DNA): TGTGCCAGCAGCTTGCGGACGAACACTGAAGCTTTCTTT.